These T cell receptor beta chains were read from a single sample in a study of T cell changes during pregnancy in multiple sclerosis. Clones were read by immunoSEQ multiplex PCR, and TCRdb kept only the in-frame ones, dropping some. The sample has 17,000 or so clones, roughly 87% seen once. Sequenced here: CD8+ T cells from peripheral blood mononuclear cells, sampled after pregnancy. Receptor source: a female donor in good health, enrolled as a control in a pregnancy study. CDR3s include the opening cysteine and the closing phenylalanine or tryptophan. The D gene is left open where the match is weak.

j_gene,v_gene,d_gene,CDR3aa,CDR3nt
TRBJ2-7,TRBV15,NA,CATRAQGPHREQYF,TGTGCCACCAGGGCTCAGGGGCCCCATCGCGAGCAGTACTTC
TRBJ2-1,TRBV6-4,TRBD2,CASSPGTNNEQFF,TGTGCCAGCAGCCCCGGGACTAACAATGAGCAGTTCTTC
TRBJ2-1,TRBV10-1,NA,CASSESARDFYNEQFF,TGCGCCAGCAGTGAGTCGGCCCGGGACTTCTACAATGAGCAGTTCTTC
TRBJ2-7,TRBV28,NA,CASSLPGHYEQYF,TGTGCCAGCAGTTTACCAGGCCACTACGAGCAGTACTTC
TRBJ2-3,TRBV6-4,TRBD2,CASSDSRGGTDTQYF,TGTGCCAGCAGTGACTCGCGGGGGGGCACAGATACGCAGTATTTT
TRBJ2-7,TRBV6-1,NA,CASGSLEVTYEQYF,TGTGCCAGCGGAAGTCTGGAGGTCACCTACGAGCAGTACTTC
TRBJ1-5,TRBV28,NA,CASSPGNQPQHF,TGTGCCAGCAGCCCGGGCAATCAGCCCCAGCATTTT
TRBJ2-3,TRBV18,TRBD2,CASSPERGLDTQYF,TGTGCCAGCTCACCCGAGCGGGGGCTAGATACGCAGTATTTT
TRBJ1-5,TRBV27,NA,CASSPSGQPQHF,TGTGCCAGCAGTCCCTCGGGTCAGCCCCAGCATTTT
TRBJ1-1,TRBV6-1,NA,CASSEGAENTEAFF,TGTGCCAGCAGTGAAGGCGCTGAGAACACTGAAGCTTTCTTT
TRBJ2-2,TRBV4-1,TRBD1,CASSQGDRGVFGELFF,TGCGCCAGCAGCCAAGGGGACAGGGGGGTGTTCGGGGAGCTGTTTTTT
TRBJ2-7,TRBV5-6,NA,CASSAFSSYEQYF,TGTGCCAGCAGCGCATTTAGCTCCTACGAGCAGTACTTC
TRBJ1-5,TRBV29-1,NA,CSVENPGGRRDSNQPQHF,TGCAGCGTTGAAAATCCGGGGGGACGGCGAGATAGCAATCAGCCCCAGCATTTT
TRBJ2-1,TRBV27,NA,CASSLIQGISYNEQFF,TGTGCCAGCAGCCTCATACAGGGTATCTCCTACAATGAGCAGTTCTTC
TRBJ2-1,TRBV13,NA,CASSLGRGGEQFF,TGTGCCAGCAGCTTAGGCAGGGGTGGTGAGCAGTTCTTC
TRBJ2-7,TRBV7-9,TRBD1,CASSLRDRGFNEQYF,TGTGCCAGCAGCTTAAGGGACAGGGGTTTTAACGAGCAGTACTTC